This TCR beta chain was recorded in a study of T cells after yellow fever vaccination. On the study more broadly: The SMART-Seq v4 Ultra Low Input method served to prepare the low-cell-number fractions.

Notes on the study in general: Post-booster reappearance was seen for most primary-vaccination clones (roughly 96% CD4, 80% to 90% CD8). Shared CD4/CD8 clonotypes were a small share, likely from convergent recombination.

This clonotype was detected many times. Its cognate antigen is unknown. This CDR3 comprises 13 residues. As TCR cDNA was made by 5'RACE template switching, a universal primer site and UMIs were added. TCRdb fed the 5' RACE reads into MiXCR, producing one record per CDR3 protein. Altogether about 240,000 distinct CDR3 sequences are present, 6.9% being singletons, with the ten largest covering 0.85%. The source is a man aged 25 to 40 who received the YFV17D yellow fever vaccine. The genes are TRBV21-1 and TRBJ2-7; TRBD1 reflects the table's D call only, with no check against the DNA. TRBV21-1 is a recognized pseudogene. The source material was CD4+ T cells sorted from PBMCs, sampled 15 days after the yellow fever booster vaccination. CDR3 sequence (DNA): TGTGCCGGAGACAGGTGCCTCTCCTACGAGCAGTACTTC. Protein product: CAGDRCLSYEQYF.